This paragraph reports one T cell receptor beta chain. Its antigen is not identified. The record originates from a study of early stage breast cancer tumors. Points from the study as a whole: Comparing each tissue with blood distinguished tumor from normal in about 90% of the 16 patients. Commonly generated sequences made up most enriched TCRB sequences shared between patients.

Assay used: immunoSEQ multiplex PCR; TCRdb lists only in-frame clones, some missing. The sample lists about 36,000 clones, over 65% occurring once. There are 14 residues in the CDR3. Per the germline V gene, CDR1 is SGDLS and CDR2 is YYNGEE. V lost 4 bases and J 5 bases, leaving 16 bases between the germline ends. Sequencing was performed on blood. The chain recombines TRBV9 with TRBJ2-7; D is possibly TRBD2 (7 bases). The TCR sequence derives from a person aged 55-75 years with breast cancer. The CDR3 loop reads CASSRRGGRDEQYF. As DNA, the CDR3 is TGTGCCAGCAGCCGGAGGGGGGGGCGCGACGAGCAGTACTTC.